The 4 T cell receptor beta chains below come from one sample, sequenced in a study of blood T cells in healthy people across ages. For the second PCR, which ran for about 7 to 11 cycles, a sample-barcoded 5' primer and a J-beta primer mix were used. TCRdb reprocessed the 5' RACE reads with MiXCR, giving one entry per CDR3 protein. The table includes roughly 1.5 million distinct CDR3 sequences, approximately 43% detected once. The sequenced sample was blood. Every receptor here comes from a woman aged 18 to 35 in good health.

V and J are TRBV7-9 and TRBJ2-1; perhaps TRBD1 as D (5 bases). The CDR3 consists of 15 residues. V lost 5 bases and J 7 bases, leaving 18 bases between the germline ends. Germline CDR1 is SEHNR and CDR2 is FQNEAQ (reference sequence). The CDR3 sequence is CASSTQVRVWNEQFF. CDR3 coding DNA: TGTGCCAGCAGCACACAGGTCAGGGTTTGGAATGAGCAGTTCTTC.

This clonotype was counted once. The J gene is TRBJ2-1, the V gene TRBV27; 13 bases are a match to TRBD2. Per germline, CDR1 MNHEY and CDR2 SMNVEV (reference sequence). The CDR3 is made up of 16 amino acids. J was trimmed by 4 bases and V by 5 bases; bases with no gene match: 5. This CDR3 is CASSAILAGGYNEQFF. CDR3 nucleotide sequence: TGTGCCAGCAGTGCCATACTAGCGGGGGGGTACAATGAGCAGTTCTTC.

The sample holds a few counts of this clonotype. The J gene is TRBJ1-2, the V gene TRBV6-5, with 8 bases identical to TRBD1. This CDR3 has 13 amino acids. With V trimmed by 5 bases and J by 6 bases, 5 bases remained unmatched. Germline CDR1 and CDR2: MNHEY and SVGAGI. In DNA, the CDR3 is TGTGCCAGCAGTACACAGGGGGTTAATGGCTACACCTTC. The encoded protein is CASSTQGVNGYTF.

The CDR3 coding sequence is TGTGCCAGCAGTCAGCTATTTAGCTCCTACAATGAGCAGTTCTTC. Its protein product is CASSQLFSSYNEQFF. The V and J genes are TRBV28 and TRBJ2-1; no reliable D call. Germline V gives CDR1 MDHEN, CDR2 SYDVKM. The CDR3 covers 15 residues. The germline V and J ends were trimmed by 5 bases and 0 bases, with 11 bases remaining between them.